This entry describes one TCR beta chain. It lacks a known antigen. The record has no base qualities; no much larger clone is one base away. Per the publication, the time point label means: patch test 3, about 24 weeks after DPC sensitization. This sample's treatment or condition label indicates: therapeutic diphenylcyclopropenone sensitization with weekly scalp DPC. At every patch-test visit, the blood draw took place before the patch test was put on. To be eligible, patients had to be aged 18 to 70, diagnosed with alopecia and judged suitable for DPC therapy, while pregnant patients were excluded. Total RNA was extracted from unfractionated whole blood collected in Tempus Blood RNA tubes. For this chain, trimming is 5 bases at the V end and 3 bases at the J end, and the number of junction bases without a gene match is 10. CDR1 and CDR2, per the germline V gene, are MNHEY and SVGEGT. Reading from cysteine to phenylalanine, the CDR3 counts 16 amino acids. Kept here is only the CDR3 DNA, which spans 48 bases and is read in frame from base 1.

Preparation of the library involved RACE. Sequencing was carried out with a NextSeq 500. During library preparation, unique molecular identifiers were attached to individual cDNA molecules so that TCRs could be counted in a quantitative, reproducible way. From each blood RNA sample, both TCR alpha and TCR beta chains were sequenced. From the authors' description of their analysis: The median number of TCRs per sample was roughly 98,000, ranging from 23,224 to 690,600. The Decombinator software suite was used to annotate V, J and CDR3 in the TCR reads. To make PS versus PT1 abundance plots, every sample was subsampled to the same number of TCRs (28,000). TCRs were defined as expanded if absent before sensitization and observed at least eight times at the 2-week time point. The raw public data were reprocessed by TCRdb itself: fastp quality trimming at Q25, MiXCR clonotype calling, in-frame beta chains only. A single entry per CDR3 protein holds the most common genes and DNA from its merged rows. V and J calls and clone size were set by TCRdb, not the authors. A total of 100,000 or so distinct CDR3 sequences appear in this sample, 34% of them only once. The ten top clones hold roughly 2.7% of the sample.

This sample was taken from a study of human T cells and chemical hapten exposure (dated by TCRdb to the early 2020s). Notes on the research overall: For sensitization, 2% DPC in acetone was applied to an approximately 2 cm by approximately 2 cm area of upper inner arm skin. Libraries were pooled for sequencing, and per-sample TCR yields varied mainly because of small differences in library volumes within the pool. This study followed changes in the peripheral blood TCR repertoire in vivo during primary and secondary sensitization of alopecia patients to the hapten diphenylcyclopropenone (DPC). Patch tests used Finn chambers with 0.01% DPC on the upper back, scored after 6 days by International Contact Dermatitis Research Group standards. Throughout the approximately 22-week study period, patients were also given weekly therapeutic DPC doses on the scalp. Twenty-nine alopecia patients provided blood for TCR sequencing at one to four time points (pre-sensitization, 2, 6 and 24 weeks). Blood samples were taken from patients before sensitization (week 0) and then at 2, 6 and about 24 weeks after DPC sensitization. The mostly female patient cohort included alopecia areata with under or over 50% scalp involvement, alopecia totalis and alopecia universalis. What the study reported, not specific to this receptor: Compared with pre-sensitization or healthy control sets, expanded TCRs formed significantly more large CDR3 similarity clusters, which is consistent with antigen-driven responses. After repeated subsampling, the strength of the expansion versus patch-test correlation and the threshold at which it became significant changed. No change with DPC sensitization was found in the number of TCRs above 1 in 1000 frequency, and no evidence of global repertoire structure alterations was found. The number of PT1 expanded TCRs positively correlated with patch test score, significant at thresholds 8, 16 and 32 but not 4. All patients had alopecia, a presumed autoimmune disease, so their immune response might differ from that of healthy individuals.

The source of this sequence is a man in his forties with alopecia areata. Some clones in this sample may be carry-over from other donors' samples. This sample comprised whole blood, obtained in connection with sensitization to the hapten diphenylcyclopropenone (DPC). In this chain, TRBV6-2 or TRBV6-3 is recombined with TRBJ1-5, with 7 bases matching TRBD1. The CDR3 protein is CASSRGTESNNQPQHF. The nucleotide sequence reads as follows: TGTGCCAGCAGTCGCGGGACAGAGAGTAACAATCAGCCCCAGCATTTT.